This TCR beta chain was recovered during a study of cytomegalovirus exposure and HLA in healthy donors. PCR primers comprised 60 Vbeta and 13 Jbeta primers. The method was immunoSEQ multiplex PCR; TCRdb's version includes in-frame clones alone and lacks a portion of them. The table has 65,000 or so clones, roughly 80% seen once; the top ten hold 2.5% to 3.5%. V lost 6 bases and J lost 0, with 8 bases in between. The CDR3 totals 14 residues. The germline V gene encodes CDR1 MDHEN and CDR2 SYDVKM. Sequenced: PBMCs. The receptor's source is a girl aged 5-17 years in good health and CMV-seropositive. This chain joins TRBV28 and TRBJ1-4, with a weak D call TRBD1 (5 bases). As DNA, the CDR3 is TGTGCCAGCAGGGCAGGGACAACTAATGAAAAACTGTTTTTT. It specifies CASRAGTTNEKLFF.